These T cell receptor beta chains were read from a single sample in a study of T cells in localized non-small cell lung cancer. The method was immunoSEQ multiplex PCR; TCRdb's version includes in-frame clones alone and lacks a portion of them. The sample holds tens of thousands of clones, around 83% seen once. The sample consisted of PBMCs, taken before any cancer treatment. The origin of the receptors is a man aged 40 to 75 with stage II lung adenocarcinoma. CDR3s leave out the opening cysteine and the closing phenylalanine or tryptophan. The order of the fields is clone size, J gene, V gene, CDR3 protein. The size of a clone is reported for some rows only, either as once, few or many, or as a class for expanded clones.

-,TRBJ2-7,TRBV9,ASSRYPSSYEQY
-,TRBJ2-5,TRBV5-1,ASSSPRRKDQETQY
once,TRBJ2-3,TRBV19,ASSTPADTQY
-,TRBJ1-4,TRBV5-1,ASSSGGTGGEKLF
-,TRBJ2-1,TRBV19,ASSIGSRHYNEQF
few,TRBJ2-5,TRBV29-1,SVAGAQETQY
-,TRBJ2-3,TRBV6-1,ASSFGRGGTDTQY
once,TRBJ2-7,TRBV5-1,ASSLGPNQPVYEQY
-,TRBJ2-3,TRBV5-4,ASSPVEGDTQY
-,TRBJ2-2,TRBV4-2,ASRPQGEVFNTGELF
-,TRBJ2-7,TRBV29-1,SVVWSTRAYEQY
few,TRBJ2-7,TRBV7-8,ASSFLGQGDSYEQY
-,TRBJ1-4,TRBV27,ASSFRDENEKLF
-,TRBJ2-2,TRBV19,ASSMANTGELF
few,TRBJ1-2,TRBV2,ASRTASYGYT
-,TRBJ2-2,TRBV5-1,ASSLDGAGELF
-,TRBJ2-7,TRBV7-3,ASSLTSAGGYEQY
once,TRBJ2-5,TRBV7-9,ASSLKETQY
-,TRBJ1-5,TRBV7-2,ASSTSGQTNQPQH
medium-sized,TRBJ1-6,TRBV2,ASIGDRGSFSPLH
-,TRBJ2-1,TRBV5-1,ASSLGVAQYNEQF
once,TRBJ1-2,TRBV6-6,ASSYSGRVNGGYT
-,TRBJ2-7,TRBV2,ASRETSGSPGIEY
-,TRBJ2-1,TRBV5-1,ASSPNWGYNEQF
-,TRBJ2-7,TRBV9,ASSVGVQGPYEQY
-,TRBJ1-1,TRBV5-4,ASSIHRISGARTEAF
once,TRBJ1-2,TRBV7-2,ASSPSPGNYGYT
-,TRBJ2-2,TRBV28,ASSWTSITGELF
few,TRBJ2-2,TRBV5-1,ASRRGQAGELF
-,TRBJ2-5,TRBV7-9,ASSLTQGRRETQY
-,TRBJ2-3,TRBV6-1,ASSELARNTDTQY
-,TRBJ1-1,TRBV15,ATSNDPRGDTEAF
-,TRBJ1-4,TRBV15,ATSSRLPNEKLF
-,TRBJ1-5,TRBV4-1,ASSLRAYNQPQH
-,TRBJ1-2,TRBV20-1,SARSEVSDT
-,TRBJ2-1,TRBV6-4,AKWDHRDEQF
-,TRBJ1-1,TRBV25-1,ASSGGAWGTEAF
-,TRBJ1-1,TRBV7-3,ASSLVRAGNTEAF
-,TRBJ2-1,TRBV5-5,ASSLTTLAEQF
-,TRBJ1-1,TRBV11-2,ASSLDSNTEAF
few,TRBJ2-3,TRBV2,ASTGRGTDTQY
-,TRBJ2-1,TRBV6-1,ASSEVGNEQF
-,TRBJ2-5,TRBV6-1,ASDRWGAGKAQY
once,TRBJ2-2,TRBV27,ASSSRTSGRKAGELF
-,TRBJ1-1,TRBV25-1,ASSVLTGGITEAF
once,TRBJ2-4,TRBV6-5,ASSSPAKNIQY
-,TRBJ1-3,TRBV7-3,ASSSDSYSGTIY
-,TRBJ2-7,TRBV28,ASSLRGEQY